This T cell receptor (beta chain) was found in a study of long-term antiretroviral therapy in people with HIV. Germline CDR1 is MNHNS and CDR2 is SASEGT. This CDR3 comprises 14 residues. The V and J ends lost 10 bases and 0 bases, in that order; junction bases with no gene match: 8. The sample holds one count of this clone. It was version v3.0 of the immunoSEQ assay that was run at survey level. Profiled with immunoSEQ multiplex PCR; TCRdb holds only in-frame clones, not every one. The sample gives 30,000 to 40,000 clones, approximately 85% of which show up once; just under 4.5% is in the top ten. The chain joins TRBV6-1 to TRBJ1-2; 7 bases are shared with TRBD1. Sample: unsorted PBMCs, taken approximately 3.5 years after starting antiretroviral therapy. This clonotype was obtained from a man younger than 30 with HIV. The CDR3 region is CATSRGQTNYGYTF. CDR3 sequence (DNA): TGTGCCACCTCGCGGGGACAGACTAACTATGGCTACACCTTC.